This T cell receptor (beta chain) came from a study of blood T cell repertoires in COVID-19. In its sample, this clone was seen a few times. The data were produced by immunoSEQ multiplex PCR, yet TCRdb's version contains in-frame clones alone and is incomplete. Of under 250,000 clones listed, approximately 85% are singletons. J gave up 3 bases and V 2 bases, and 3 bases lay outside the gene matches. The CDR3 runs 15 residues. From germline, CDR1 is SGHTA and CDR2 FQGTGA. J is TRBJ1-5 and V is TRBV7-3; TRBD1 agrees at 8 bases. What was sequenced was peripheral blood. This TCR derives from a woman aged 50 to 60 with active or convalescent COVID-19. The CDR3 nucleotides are TGTGCCAGCAGCTTACAGGGGGCCTACAATCAGCCCCAGCATTTT. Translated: CASSLQGAYNQPQHF.